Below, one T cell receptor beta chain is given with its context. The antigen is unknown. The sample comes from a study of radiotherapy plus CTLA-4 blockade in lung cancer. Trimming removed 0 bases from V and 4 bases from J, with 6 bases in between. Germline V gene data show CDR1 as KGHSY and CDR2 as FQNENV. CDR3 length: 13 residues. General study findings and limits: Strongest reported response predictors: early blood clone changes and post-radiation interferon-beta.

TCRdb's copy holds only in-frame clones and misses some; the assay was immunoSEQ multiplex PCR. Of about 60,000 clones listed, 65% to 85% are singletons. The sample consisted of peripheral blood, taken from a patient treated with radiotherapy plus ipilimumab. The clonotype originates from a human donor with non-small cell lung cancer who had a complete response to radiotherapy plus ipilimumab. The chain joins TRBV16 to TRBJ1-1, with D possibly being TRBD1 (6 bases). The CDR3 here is CASSQSGGTEAFF. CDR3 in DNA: TGTGCCAGCAGCCAATCAGGGGGCACTGAAGCTTTCTTT.